The sample holds a few counts of the clone carrying this T cell receptor beta chain. The data were obtained in a study of blood T cell repertoires in COVID-19. Whole-study context: Material from acute and convalescent COVID-19 was sourced from the United States, Italy and Spain. PBMCs, B-cell-depleted T cells, or T cells provided the cDNA or gDNA that made up the material.

V was pared by 7 bases and J by 1 base, with 8 bases between. From germline, CDR1 is SQVTM and CDR2 ANQGSEA. The CDR3 totals 12 residues. Under the authors' procedure: The assay estimated nucleated cells by amplifying reference gene primers. Using immunoSEQ multiplex PCR, the repertoire was profiled, and TCRdb retains in-frame clones only, with some absent. Clone size and V and J calls were adopted from that table, with D and trimming inferred from the DNA. The data contain 200,000 to 250,000 clones, around 80% of them seen just once; the ten biggest clones take up 10% to 15%. This sequence joins TRBV29-1 and TRBJ1-5; possible D gene TRBD1, 6 bases. What was sequenced was peripheral blood. This TCR came from a human donor in a cohort sampled during active COVID-19. CDR3 amino acids: CSAGQSNQPQHF. The DNA of the CDR3 is TGCAGCGCCGGACAGAGCAATCAGCCCCAGCATTTT.